A selection of T cell receptor beta chains follows, all from one sample in a study of beta chain features in type 1 diabetes. This table comes from immunoSEQ multiplex PCR, and its TCRdb copy is limited to in-frame clones, with some not included. The profile shows around 140,000 clones, roughly 10% of them singletons. The source material was central memory CD4+ T cells from blood. Source of these receptors: a woman aged 35 to 49 in good health. Each CDR3 is given with its conserved first and last residue. D genes are given only for firm matches. Rows give clone size only sometimes, using once, few, many, or a class for an expanded clone.

TRBV2	TRBJ2-5	TRBD2	few	CASSAGTRETQYF	TGTGCCAGCAGTGCCGGGACTAGAGAGACCCAGTACTTC
TRBV4-1	TRBJ1-6	TRBD1	few	CASSQVPPGQGFLSSYNSPLHF	TGCGCCAGCAGCCAAGTCCCCCCGGGACAGGGTTTTCTCAGCTCCTATAATTCACCCCTCCACTTT
TRBV11-2	TRBJ2-2	.	.	CASSYGTLGELFF	TGTGCCAGCAGCTACGGGACATTAGGGGAGCTGTTTTTT
TRBV6-6	TRBJ2-2	TRBD2	few	CASSPAGGAYTGELFF	TGTGCCAGCAGCCCTGCGGGGGGCGCGTACACCGGGGAGCTGTTTTTT
TRBV7-6	TRBJ1-5	.	few	CASSLGGGQGNQPQHF	TGTGCCAGCAGCTTGGGAGGGGGGCAGGGTAATCAGCCCCAGCATTTT
TRBV4-1	TRBJ1-2	.	few	CASSQAEGRFYGYTF	TGCGCCAGCAGCCAAGCGGAGGGTAGGTTCTATGGCTACACCTTC
TRBV29-1	TRBJ2-1	.	.	CSVDGEQFF	TGCAGCGTTGACGGTGAGCAGTTCTTC
TRBV6-1	TRBJ2-1	.	.	CASSELTGSYNEQFF	TGTGCCAGCAGTGAATTGACAGGCAGCTACAATGAGCAGTTCTTC
TRBV2	TRBJ1-1	.	.	CASSARHGTEAFF	TGTGCCAGCAGTGCGAGGCACGGTACTGAAGCTTTCTTT
TRBV6-6	TRBJ1-1	.	few	CASSSPQMNTEAFF	TGTGCCAGCAGCTCCCCGCAGATGAACACTGAAGCTTTCTTT
TRBV9	TRBJ2-3	.	.	CASSVGNMGGKDTQYF	TGTGCCAGCAGCGTAGGGAATATGGGGGGTAAGGATACGCAGTATTTT
TRBV29-1	TRBJ1-1	TRBD1	.	CSVAANSFTGAEAFF	TGCAGCGTTGCGGCCAACAGTTTTACAGGGGCTGAAGCTTTCTTT
TRBV5-1	TRBJ2-5	TRBD1	.	CASSAGQGYETQYF	TGCGCCAGCAGCGCCGGACAGGGATACGAGACCCAGTACTTC
TRBV4-2	TRBJ1-6	.	.	CASSQVAAEHNSPLHF	TGTGCCAGCAGCCAAGTCGCCGCGGAACATAATTCACCCCTCCACTTT
TRBV9	TRBJ1-2	.	few	CASSPGGGSGYTF	TGTGCCAGCAGCCCCGGGGGGGGTTCTGGCTACACCTTC
TRBV10-3	TRBJ1-5	.	.	CAGGSEFSNQPQHF	TGTGCCGGGGGGAGTGAATTTAGCAATCAGCCCCAGCATTTT
TRBV5-1	TRBJ2-3	TRBD2	few	CASSPSPTGGSTDTQYF	TGCGCCAGCAGCCCCTCCCCCACCGGGGGGAGCACAGATACGCAGTATTTT
TRBV18	TRBJ2-7	TRBD1	.	CASSPTGGSYEQYF	TGTGCCAGCTCACCAACAGGGGGCTCCTACGAGCAGTACTTC
TRBV5-4	TRBJ1-2	.	few	CASSLDNNYGYTF	TGTGCCAGCAGCTTGGACAATAACTATGGCTACACCTTC
TRBV4-1	TRBJ1-2	TRBD1	.	CASSRPGQGAVFYGYTF	TGCGCCAGCAGCCGCCCGGGACAGGGCGCCGTTTTCTATGGCTACACCTTC
TRBV6-5	TRBJ1-2	.	few	CASSSAGAGSDGYTF	TGTGCCAGCAGTTCTGCGGGGGCGGGAAGTGATGGCTACACCTTC
TRBV19	TRBJ1-5	TRBD1	few	CASRKNLDRDNQPQHF	TGTGCCAGTAGAAAAAACCTGGACAGGGACAATCAGCCCCAGCATTTT
TRBV9	TRBJ2-1	TRBD1	.	CASSVSGLNRGVNEQFF	TGTGCCAGCAGCGTATCCGGGTTGAACAGGGGGGTCAATGAGCAGTTCTTC
TRBV5-1	TRBJ1-6	.	.	CASSLRSQGWNSPLHF	TGCGCCAGCAGCTTGCGTTCACAGGGATGGAATTCACCCCTCCACTTT
TRBV29-1	TRBJ2-5	.	.	CSVAQSYQETQYF	TGCAGCGTTGCCCAGTCGTACCAAGAGACCCAGTACTTC
TRBV6-6	TRBJ1-2	TRBD1	.	CASSYRQGGGYTF	TGTGCCAGCAGTTACAGGCAGGGGGGTGGCTACACCTTC
TRBV27	TRBJ2-1	TRBD1	few	CASSGGLGQGRNEQFF	TGTGCCAGCAGTGGGGGTTTAGGACAGGGTAGAAATGAGCAGTTCTTC
TRBV19	TRBJ1-1	.	few	CASRGRGGNTEAFF	TGTGCCAGTAGGGGTAGGGGCGGAAACACTGAAGCTTTCTTT
TRBV19	TRBJ2-1	TRBD2	.	CASSRLAAPSYNEQFF	TGTGCCAGTAGTCGTCTAGCGGCACCCTCCTACAATGAGCAGTTCTTC
TRBV28	TRBJ2-2	TRBD1	.	CASSTGTGLGIGELFF	TGTGCCAGCAGTACTGGGACAGGCTTAGGAATCGGGGAGCTGTTTTTT
TRBV19	TRBJ2-1	.	.	CASSMGRAPYNEQFF	TGTGCCAGTAGTATGGGGCGAGCCCCGTACAATGAGCAGTTCTTC
TRBV7-9	TRBJ2-3	TRBD1	.	CASSLVGQGAGDTQYF	TGTGCCAGCAGCTTAGTGGGACAGGGGGCGGGAGATACGCAGTATTTT
TRBV4-1	TRBJ1-5	TRBD1	many	CASSRETGANFQPQHF	TGCGCCAGCAGCCGGGAGACAGGGGCCAACTTTCAGCCCCAGCATTTT
TRBV5-4	TRBJ1-4	TRBD1	.	CASSLNTGTGVEKLFF	TGTGCCAGCAGCCTGAATACCGGGACAGGGGTTGAAAAACTGTTTTTT
TRBV7-9	TRBJ2-3	.	many	CASSLEPSGTQYF	TGTGCCAGCAGCTTAGAACCGAGCGGTACGCAGTATTTT
TRBV5-1	TRBJ2-5	TRBD2	few	CASSLAGGNQETQYF	TGCGCCAGCAGCCTAGCGGGGGGCAACCAAGAGACCCAGTACTTC
TRBV6-5	TRBJ1-1	.	few	CASWTALNTEAFF	TGTGCCAGCTGGACAGCCCTGAACACTGAAGCTTTCTTT
TRBV2	TRBJ2-3	.	.	CASSEPVTDTQYF	TGTGCCAGCAGTGAACCGGTTACAGATACGCAGTATTTT
TRBV6-1	TRBJ2-7	TRBD2	.	CASSDGRGWSDEQYF	TGTGCCAGCAGTGACGGGAGGGGTTGGAGCGACGAGCAGTACTTC
TRBV13	TRBJ2-4	TRBD1	.	CASSSTGGMNIQYF	TGTGCCAGCAGCTCAACAGGGGGGATGAACATTCAGTACTTC
TRBV5-6	TRBJ1-5	.	.	CASSLLQGNQPQHF	TGTGCCAGCAGCTTGTTACAGGGCAATCAGCCCCAGCATTTT
TRBV4-1	TRBJ2-2	.	.	CASSQDVFLGTFSGNTGELFF	TGCGCCAGCAGCCAAGATGTATTTTTGGGCACCTTTAGCGGGAACACCGGGGAGCTGTTTTTT
TRBV9	TRBJ2-3	.	.	CASSVGPVTDTQYF	TGTGCCAGCAGCGTAGGTCCTGTCACAGATACGCAGTATTTT
TRBV14	TRBJ1-2	.	.	CASSPPDSVGYTF	TGTGCCAGCAGCCCCCCGGACAGCGTTGGCTACACCTTC
TRBV6-5	TRBJ2-4	.	few	CASSYSGGWGENIQYF	TGTGCCAGCAGTTACTCTGGAGGCTGGGGGGAAAACATTCAGTACTTC
TRBV11-3	TRBJ2-6	.	.	CASSSGIGANVLTF	TGTGCCAGCAGTTCAGGGATTGGGGCCAACGTCCTGACTTTC
TRBV7-2	TRBJ2-5	TRBD1	few	CASSLGQGAQTQYF	TGTGCCAGCAGCTTAGGACAGGGGGCGCAGACCCAGTACTTC
TRBV10-1	TRBJ2-5	.	few	CASSMREQETQYF	TGCGCCAGCAGTATGAGGGAACAAGAGACCCAGTACTTC
TRBV6-5	TRBJ2-5	.	.	CASSERTPGETQYF	TGTGCCAGCAGCGAGCGGACGCCCGGGGAGACCCAGTACTTC